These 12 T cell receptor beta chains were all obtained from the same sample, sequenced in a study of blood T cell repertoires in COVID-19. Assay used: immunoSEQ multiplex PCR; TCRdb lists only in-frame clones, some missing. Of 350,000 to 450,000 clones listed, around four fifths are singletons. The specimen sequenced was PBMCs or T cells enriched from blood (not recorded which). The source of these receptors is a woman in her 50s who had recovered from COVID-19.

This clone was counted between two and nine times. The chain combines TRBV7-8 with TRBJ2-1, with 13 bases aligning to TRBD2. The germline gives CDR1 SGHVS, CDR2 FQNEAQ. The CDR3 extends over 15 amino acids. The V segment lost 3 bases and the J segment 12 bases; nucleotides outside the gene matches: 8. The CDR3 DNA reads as TGTGCCAGCAGCTTCCAAGGACTAGCGGGAGACGGGCAGTTCTTC. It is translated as CASSFQGLAGDGQFF. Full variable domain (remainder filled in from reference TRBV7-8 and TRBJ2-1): GAGVSQSPRYKVAKRGQDVALRCDPISGHVSLFWYQQALGQGPEFLTYFQNEAQLDKSGLPSDRFFAERPEGSVSTLKIQRTQQEDSAVYLCASSFQGLAGDGQFFGPGTRLTVL.

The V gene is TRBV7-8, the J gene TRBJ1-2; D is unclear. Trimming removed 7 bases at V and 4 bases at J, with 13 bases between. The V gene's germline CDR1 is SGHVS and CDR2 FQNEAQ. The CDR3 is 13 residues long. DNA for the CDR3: TGTGCCAGCAACCCGGGAGGATCCTATGGCTACACCTTC. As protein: CASNPGGSYGYTF.

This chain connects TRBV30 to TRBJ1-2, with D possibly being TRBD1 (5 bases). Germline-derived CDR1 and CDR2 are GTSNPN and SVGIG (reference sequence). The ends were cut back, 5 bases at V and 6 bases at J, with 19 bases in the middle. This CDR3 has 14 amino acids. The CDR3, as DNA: TGTGCCTGGGCGGATACTACAGGAATAAATGGCTACACCTTC. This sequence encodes CAWADTTGINGYTF.

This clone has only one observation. The CDR3 sequence is CASSQDRRGGGKYEQYF. The CDR3 coding sequence is TGTGCCAGCAGCCAAGATCGACGAGGGGGCGGGAAGTACGAGCAGTACTTC. This chain links TRBV3-1 (or the pseudogene TRBV3-2) with TRBJ2-7; weak D call: TRBD1 (7 bases). This CDR3 is 17 amino acids long. Germline V gives CDR1 LGHDT, CDR2 YNNKEL (reference sequence). Trimming took 0 bases from V and 4 from J, leaving 19 bases between them.

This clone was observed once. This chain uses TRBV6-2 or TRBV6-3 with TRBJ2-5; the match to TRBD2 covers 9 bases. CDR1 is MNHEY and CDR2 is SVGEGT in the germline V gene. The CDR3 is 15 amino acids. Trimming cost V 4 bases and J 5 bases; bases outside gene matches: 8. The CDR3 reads CASSSSAGGPETQYF. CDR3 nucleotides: TGTGCCAGCAGTTCGTCGGCGGGAGGGCCTGAGACCCAGTACTTC.

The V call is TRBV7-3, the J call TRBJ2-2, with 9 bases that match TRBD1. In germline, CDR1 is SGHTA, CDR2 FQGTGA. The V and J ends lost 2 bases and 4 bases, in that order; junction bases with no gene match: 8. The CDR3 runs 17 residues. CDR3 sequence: CASSLDRDRVLTGELFF. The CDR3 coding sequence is TGTGCCAGCAGCTTAGACCGGGACAGGGTGCTCACCGGGGAGCTGTTTTTT.

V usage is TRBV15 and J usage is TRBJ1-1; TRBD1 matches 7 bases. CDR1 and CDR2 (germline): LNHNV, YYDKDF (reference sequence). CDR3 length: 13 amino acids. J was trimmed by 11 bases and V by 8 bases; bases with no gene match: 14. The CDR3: CATGQSGGTNAFF. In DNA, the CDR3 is TGTGCCACCGGCCAGTCAGGGGGAACGAATGCTTTCTTT.

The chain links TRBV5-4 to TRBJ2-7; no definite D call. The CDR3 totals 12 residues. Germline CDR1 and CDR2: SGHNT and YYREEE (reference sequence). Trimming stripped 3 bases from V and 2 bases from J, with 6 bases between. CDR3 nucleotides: TGTGCCAGCAGCTCCACAGCCTACGAGCAGTACTTC. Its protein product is CASSSTAYEQYF.

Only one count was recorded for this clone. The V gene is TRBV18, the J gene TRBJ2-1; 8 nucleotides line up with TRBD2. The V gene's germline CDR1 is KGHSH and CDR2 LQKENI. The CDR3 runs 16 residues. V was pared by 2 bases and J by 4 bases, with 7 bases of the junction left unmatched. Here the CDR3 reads CASSPGLAGFYNEQFF. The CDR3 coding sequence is TGTGCCAGCTCACCAGGGCTAGCGGGTTTTTACAATGAGCAGTTCTTC.

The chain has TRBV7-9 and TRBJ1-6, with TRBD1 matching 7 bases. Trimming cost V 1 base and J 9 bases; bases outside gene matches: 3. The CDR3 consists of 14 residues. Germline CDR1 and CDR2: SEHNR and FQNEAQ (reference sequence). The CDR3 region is CASSLGTGSSPLHF. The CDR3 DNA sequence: TGTGCCAGCAGCTTAGGGACAGGTTCTTCACCCCTCCACTTT.

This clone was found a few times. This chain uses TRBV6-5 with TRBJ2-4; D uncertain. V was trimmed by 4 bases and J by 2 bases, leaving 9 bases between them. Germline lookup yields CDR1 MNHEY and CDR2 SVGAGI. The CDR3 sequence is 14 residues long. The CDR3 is CASSSLVSKNIQYF. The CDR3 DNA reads TGTGCCAGCAGTTCCCTCGTTTCCAAAAACATTCAGTACTTC.

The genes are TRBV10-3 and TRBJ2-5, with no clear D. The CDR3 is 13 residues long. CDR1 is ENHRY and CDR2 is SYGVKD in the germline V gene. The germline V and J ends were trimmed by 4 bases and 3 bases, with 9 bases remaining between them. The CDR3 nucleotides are TGTGCCATCAGTGGGCTAGAGAAAGAGACCCAGTACTTC. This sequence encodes CAISGLEKETQYF.